Listed here is a single T cell receptor beta chain. Its specificity is unknown. Germline loops: CDR1 SEHNR, CDR2 FQNEAQ (reference sequence). The CDR3 has 13 residues. Deletions cut 2 bases from V and 6 bases from J, with 11 bases between. The source of the sample is a study of cytomegalovirus exposure and HLA in healthy donors. The PCR ran on 60 Vbeta and 13 Jbeta primers. TCRdb's copy holds only in-frame clones and misses some; the assay was immunoSEQ multiplex PCR. This table has about 130,000 clones, about four fifths appearing once. Findings and caveats of the study: In an earlier analysis, most TCR beta V segments were productive about 87% or about 30% of the time.

The TCR comes from a woman aged 55-75 years in good health and CMV-seropositive. Sequencing was carried out using PBMCs. The chain joins TRBV7-9 to TRBJ2-7, with D uncertain. CDR3 sequence (DNA): TGTGCCAGCAGCTTAATCGGTCCAGGCGAGCAGTACTTC. This sequence encodes CASSLIGPGEQYF.